This T cell receptor (beta chain) was recovered during a study of glioma-infiltrating T cells after dendritic cell vaccination. Deletions cut 0 bases from V and 4 bases from J, with 16 bases between. This CDR3 spans 17 amino acids. CDR1 is SGHDT, CDR2 YYEEEE, per germline. The PCR used 60 V beta and 13 J beta primers. Profiling relied on immunoSEQ multiplex PCR, and the TCRdb table lists in-frame clones only, not all of them. The table shows about 87,000 clones, with less than 90% occurring only once. Of note for this clone: Its specificity is not known.

Noted time point: after dendritic cell vaccination, including at tumor progression/relapse. Regarding the study as a whole: Estimated pretreatment TIL content predicted outcome after dendritic cell vaccination.

The chain carries TRBV5-6 and TRBJ2-2; D possibly corresponds to TRBD1 (5 bases). The sequenced sample was blood, obtained after dendritic cell vaccination. This clonotype originated in a human donor with glioblastoma. CDR3: CASSLGGWEGSTGELFF. Written as DNA, the CDR3 is TGTGCCAGCAGCTTGGGGGGCTGGGAAGGTAGCACCGGGGAGCTGTTTTTT.